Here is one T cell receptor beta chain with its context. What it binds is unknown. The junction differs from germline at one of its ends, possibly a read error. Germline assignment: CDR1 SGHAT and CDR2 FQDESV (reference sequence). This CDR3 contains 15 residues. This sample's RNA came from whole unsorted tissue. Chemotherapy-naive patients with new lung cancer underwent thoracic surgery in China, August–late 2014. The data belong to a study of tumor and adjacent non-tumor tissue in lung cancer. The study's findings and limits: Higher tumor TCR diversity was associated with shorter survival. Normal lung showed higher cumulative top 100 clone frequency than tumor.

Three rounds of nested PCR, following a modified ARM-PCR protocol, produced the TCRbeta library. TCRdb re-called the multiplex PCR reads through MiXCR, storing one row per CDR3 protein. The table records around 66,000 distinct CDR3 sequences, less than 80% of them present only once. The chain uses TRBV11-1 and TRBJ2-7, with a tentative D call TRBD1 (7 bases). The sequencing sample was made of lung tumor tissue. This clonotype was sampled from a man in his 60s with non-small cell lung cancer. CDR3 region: CASSLDQGGCYEQDF. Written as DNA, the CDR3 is TGTGCCAGCAGCTTAGACCAGGGGGGATGCTACGAGCAGGACTTC.